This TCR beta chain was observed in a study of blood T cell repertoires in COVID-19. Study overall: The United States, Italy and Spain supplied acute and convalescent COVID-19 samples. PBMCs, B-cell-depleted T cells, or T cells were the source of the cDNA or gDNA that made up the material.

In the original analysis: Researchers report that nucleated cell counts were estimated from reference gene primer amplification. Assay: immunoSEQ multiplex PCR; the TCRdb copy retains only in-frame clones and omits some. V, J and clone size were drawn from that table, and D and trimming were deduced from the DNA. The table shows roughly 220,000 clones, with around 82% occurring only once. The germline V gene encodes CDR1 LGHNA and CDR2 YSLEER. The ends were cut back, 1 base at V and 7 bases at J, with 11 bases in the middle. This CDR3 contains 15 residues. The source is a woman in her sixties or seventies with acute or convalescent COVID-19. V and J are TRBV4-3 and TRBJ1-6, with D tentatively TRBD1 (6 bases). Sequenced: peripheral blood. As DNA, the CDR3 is TGCGCCAGCAGCCAAGTAGGGGACACCAATTCACCCCTCCACTTT. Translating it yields CASSQVGDTNSPLHF.